The present TCR beta chain was sequenced within a study of T cells in narcolepsy. General study points: Autoreactive HCRT-specific and TRIB2-specific clonotypes were marked in same-patient CSF-versus-blood CD4+ comparisons. Some memory CD4+ repertoires had no autoreactive clone sequences. Blood of same and different patients, but not healthy controls, reportedly held recurring autoreactive clonotypes.

TCRdb's copy holds only in-frame clones and misses some; the assay was immunoSEQ multiplex PCR. The sample carries tens of thousands of clones, approximately 62% recorded once. Germline V lookup: CDR1 GTSNPN, CDR2 SVGIG (reference sequence). The CDR3 has 15 amino acids. J gave up 10 bases and V 7 bases, and 17 bases lay outside the gene matches. This clone has a handful of counts. Its antigen is undetermined. The receptor's source is a human donor in good health. The chain uses TRBV30 and TRBJ2-1, with 9 bases identical to TRBD1. The specimen was memory (CD45RA-) CD4+ T cells from blood. CDR3 loop: CAFHGGQGSGGEQFF. The CDR3 coding sequence is TGTGCCTTCCACGGGGGACAGGGATCGGGCGGGGAGCAGTTCTTC.